This T cell receptor beta chain derives from a study of cytomegalovirus exposure and HLA in healthy donors. CDR1 LNHDA and CDR2 SQIVND come from the germline V gene (reference sequence). V was cut by 4 bases and J by 0 bases, with 13 bases left in between. This CDR3 comprises 16 residues. PCR amplification relied on 60 Vbeta primers (plus 13 Jbeta primers). Sequencing was performed with immunoSEQ multiplex PCR; in TCRdb, only in-frame clones are kept and a portion is missing. The table for this sample gives around 51,000 clones. This chain joins TRBV19 and TRBJ2-1, with D tentatively TRBD2 (6 bases). Sequences were obtained from PBMCs. The origin of this receptor is a man aged 35 to 55 in good health and CMV-seropositive. The CDR3 nucleotides read TGTGCCAGTAGTACCATAGCGGATTACTCCTACAATGAGCAGTTCTTC. Its translation: CASSTIADYSYNEQFF. The variable domain in full, completed from reference TRBV19 and TRBJ2-1, reads DGGITQSPKYLFRKEGQNVTLSCEQNLNHDAMYWYRQDPGQGLRLIYYSQIVNDFQKGDIAEGYSVSREKKESFPLTVTSAQKNPTAFYLCASSTIADYSYNEQFFGPGTRLTVL.